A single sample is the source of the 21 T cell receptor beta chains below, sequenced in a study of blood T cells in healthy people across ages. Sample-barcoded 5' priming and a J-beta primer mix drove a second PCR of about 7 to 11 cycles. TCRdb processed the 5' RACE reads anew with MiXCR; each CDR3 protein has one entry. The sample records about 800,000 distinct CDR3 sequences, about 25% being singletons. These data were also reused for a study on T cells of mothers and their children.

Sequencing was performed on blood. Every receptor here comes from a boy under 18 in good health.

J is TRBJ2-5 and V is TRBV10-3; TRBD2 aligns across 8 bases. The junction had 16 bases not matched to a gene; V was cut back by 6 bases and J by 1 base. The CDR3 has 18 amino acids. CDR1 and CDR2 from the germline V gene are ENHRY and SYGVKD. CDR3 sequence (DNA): TGTGCCATCAGCTACATGACAGTGGCGGGGGGCCCCCAAGAGACCCAGTACTTC. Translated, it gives CAISYMTVAGGPQETQYF.

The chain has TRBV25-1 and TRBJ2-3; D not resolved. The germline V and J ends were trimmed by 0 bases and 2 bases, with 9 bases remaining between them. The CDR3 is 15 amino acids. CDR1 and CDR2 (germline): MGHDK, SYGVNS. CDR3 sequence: CASSEYVGPTDTQYF. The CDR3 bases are TGTGCCAGCAGTGAATATGTAGGCCCCACAGATACGCAGTATTTT.

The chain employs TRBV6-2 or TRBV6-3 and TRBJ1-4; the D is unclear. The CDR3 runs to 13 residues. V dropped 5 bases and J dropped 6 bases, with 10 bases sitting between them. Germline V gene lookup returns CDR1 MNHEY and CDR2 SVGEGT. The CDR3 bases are TGTGCCAGCAGTATCTTCCGCTATGAAAAACTGTTTTTT. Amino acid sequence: CASSIFRYEKLFF.

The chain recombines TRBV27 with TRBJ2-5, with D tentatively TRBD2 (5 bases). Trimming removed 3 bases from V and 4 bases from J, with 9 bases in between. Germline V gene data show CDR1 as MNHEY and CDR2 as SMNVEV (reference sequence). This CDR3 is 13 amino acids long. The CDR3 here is CASSFRAGETQYF. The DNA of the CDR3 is TGTGCCAGCAGTTTCCGGGCGGGAGAGACCCAGTACTTC.

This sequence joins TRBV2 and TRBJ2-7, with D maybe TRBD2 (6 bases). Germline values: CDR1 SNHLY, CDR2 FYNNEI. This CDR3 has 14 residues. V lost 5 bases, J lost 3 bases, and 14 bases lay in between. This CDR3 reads CASSSGGIGYEQYF. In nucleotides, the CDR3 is TGTGCCAGCAGTTCCGGGGGAATCGGCTACGAGCAGTACTTC.

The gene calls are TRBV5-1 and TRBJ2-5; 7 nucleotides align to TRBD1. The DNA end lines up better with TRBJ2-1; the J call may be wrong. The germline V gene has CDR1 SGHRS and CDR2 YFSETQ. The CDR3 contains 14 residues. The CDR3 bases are TGCGCCAGCAGTCGCGAGGACAGGCTTAATGAGCAGTTCTTC. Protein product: CASSREDRLNEQFF.

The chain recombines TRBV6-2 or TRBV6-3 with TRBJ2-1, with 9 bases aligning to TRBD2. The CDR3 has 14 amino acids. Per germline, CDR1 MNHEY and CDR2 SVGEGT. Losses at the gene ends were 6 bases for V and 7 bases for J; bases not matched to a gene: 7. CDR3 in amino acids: CASSAGGSLNEQFF. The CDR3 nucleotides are TGTGCCAGCAGCGCGGGGGGGAGTTTGAATGAGCAGTTCTTC.

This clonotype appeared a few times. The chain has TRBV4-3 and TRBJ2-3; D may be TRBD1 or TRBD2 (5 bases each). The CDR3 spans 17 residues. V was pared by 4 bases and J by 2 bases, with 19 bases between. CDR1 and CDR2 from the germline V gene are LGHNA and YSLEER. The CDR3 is CASSPTGTNFDTDTQYF. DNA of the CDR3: TGCGCCAGCAGCCCAACCGGGACCAATTTTGACACAGATACGCAGTATTTT.

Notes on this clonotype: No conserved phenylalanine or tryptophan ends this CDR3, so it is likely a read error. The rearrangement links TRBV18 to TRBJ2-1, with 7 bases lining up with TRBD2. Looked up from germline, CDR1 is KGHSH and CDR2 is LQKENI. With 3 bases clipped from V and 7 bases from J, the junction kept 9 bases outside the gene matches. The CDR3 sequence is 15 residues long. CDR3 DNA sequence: TGTGCCAGCTCACCTCGCCGACTAGCCTCGAATGAGCAGTTCTCC. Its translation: CASSPRRLASNEQFS.

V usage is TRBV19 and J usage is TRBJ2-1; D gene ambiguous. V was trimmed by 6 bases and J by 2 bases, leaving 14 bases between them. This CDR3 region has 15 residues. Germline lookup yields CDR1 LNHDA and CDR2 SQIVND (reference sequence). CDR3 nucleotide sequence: TGTGCCAGTAGGGCAGACATCCCCCCCTACAATGAGCAGTTCTTC. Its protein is CASRADIPPYNEQFF.

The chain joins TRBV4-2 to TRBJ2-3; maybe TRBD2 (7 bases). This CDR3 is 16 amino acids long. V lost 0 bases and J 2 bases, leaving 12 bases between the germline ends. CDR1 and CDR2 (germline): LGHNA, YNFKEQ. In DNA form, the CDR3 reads TGTGCCAGCAGCCAAGAGCGGGGGACACACACAGATACGCAGTATTTT. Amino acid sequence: CASSQERGTHTDTQYF.

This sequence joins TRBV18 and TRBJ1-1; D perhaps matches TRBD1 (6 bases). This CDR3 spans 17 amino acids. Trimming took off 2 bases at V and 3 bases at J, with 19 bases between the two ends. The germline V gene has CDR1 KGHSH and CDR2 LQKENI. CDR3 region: CASSPLDSPRGYTEAFF. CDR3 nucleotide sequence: TGTGCCAGCTCACCATTGGACAGCCCGCGAGGGTACACTGAAGCTTTCTTT.

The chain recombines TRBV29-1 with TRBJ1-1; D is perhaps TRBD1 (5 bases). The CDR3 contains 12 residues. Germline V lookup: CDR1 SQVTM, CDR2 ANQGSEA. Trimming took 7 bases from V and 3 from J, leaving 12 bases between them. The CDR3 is CSDTGADTEAFF. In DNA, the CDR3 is TGCAGCGATACCGGGGCGGACACTGAAGCTTTCTTT.

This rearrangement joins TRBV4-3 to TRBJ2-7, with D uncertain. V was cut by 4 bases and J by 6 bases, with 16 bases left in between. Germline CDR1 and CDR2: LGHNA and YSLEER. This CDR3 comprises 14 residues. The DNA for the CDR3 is TGCGCCAGCAGCCGGCAAAGGAACCAAGGCGAGCAGTACTTC. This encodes CASSRQRNQGEQYF.

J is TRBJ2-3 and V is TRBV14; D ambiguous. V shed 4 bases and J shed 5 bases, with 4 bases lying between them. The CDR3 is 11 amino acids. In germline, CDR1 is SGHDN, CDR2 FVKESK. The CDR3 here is CASSRIDTQYF. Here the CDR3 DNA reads TGTGCCAGCAGCCGAATAGATACGCAGTATTTT.

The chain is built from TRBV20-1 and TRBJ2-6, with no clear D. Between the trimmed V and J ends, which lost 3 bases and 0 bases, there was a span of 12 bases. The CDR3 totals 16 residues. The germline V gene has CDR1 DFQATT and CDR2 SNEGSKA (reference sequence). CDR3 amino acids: CSARIAASSGANVLTF. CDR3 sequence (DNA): TGCAGTGCTAGGATTGCAGCAAGCTCTGGGGCCAACGTCCTGACTTTC.

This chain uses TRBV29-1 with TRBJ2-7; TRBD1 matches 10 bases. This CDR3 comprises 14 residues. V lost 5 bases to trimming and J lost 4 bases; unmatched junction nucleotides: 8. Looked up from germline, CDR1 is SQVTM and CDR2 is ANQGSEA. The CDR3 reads CSVLLRDRGYEQYF. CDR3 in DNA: TGCAGCGTTCTCCTGAGGGACAGGGGTTACGAGCAGTACTTC.

CDR3 in DNA: TGTGCCAGCACCTTTGGGAGCAATCAGCCCCAGCATTTT. Protein: CASTFGSNQPQHF. The genes are TRBV6-2 or TRBV6-3 and TRBJ1-5; no firm D call. The ends were cut back, 7 bases at V and 1 base at J, with 8 bases in the middle. Looked up from germline, CDR1 is MNHEY and CDR2 is SVGEGT. This CDR3 has 13 amino acids.

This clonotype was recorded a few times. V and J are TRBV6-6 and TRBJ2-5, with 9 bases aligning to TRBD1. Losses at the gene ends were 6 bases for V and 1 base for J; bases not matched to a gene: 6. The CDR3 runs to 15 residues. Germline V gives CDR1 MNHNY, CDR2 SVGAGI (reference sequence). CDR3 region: CASRTGTGSQETQYF. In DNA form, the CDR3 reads TGTGCCAGCAGAACCGGGACAGGGAGCCAAGAGACCCAGTACTTC.

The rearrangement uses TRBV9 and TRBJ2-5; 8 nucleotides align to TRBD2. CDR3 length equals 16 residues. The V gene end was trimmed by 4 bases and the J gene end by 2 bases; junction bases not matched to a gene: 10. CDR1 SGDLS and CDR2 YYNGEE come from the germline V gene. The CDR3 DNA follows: TGTGCCAGCAGCAAAAGCGGGACTAGGGCTCAAGAGACCCAGTACTTC. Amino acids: CASSKSGTRAQETQYF.

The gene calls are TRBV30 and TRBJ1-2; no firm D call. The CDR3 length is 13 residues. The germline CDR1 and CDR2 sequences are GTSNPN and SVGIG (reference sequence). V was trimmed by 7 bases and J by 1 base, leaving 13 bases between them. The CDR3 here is CASAETSNYGYTF. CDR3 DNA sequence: TGTGCCTCCGCCGAAACAAGTAACTATGGCTACACCTTC. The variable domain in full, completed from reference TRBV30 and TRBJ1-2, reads SQTIHQWPATLVQPVGSPLSLECTVEGTSNPNLYWYRQAAGRGLQLLFYSVGIGQISSEVPQNLSASRPQDRQFILSSKKLLLSDSGFYLCASAETSNYGYTFGSGTRLTVV.